The 19 T cell receptor beta chains reported below all come from one sample, sequenced in a study of cytomegalovirus exposure and HLA in healthy donors. It was with 60 Vbeta and 13 Jbeta primers that the PCR ran. Here immunoSEQ multiplex PCR was the method, and the copy in TCRdb shows in-frame clones only, minus some. The sample holds some 64,000 clones. Sequencing was carried out using PBMCs. These receptors all come from a woman in her 30s in good health and CMV-seronegative.

This rearrangement joins TRBV28 to TRBJ2-5; 7 positions agree with TRBD1. There are 17 residues in the CDR3. Germline lookup yields CDR1 MDHEN and CDR2 SYDVKM. The V and J ends lost 0 bases and 2 bases, in that order; junction bases with no gene match: 9. CDR3 DNA: TGTGCCAGCAGTTTATGGTTTGGGACAGTAGTGCAAGAGACCCAGTACTTC. This gives the protein CASSLWFGTVVQETQYF.

The J gene is TRBJ1-5, the V gene TRBV6-1, with TRBD1 identical over 10 bases. The CDR3 is made up of 15 amino acids. V lost 5 bases, J lost 5 bases, and 6 bases stayed unmatched. Germline V gene lookup returns CDR1 MNHNS and CDR2 SASEGT. CDR3 sequence (DNA): TGTGCCAGCAGTTTTGAGGACAGGGGGGATCAGCCCCAGCATTTT. It specifies CASSFEDRGDQPQHF.

This rearrangement joins TRBV6-1 to TRBJ2-7; 13 nucleotides match TRBD2. This CDR3 comprises 15 residues. Germline loops: CDR1 MNHNS, CDR2 SASEGT. Trimming cost V 4 bases and J 3 bases; bases outside gene matches: 3. CDR3 in amino acids: CASSGRTSGSYEQYF. CDR3 DNA: TGTGCCAGCAGTGGGAGGACTAGCGGGAGCTACGAGCAGTACTTC.

CDR3 in amino acids: CASSGLGAETDTQYF. The DNA for the CDR3 is TGTGCCAGCAGTGGGTTGGGGGCAGAGACAGATACGCAGTATTTT. The V call is TRBV6-1, the J call TRBJ2-3, with D perhaps matching TRBD1 (6 bases). CDR3 length: 15 amino acids. Germline loops: CDR1 MNHNS, CDR2 SASEGT. V lost 4 bases and J 3 bases, leaving 14 bases between the germline ends.

The J gene is TRBJ2-7, the V gene TRBV6-5, with 8 bases that match TRBD1. The CDR3 has 15 residues. CDR1 MNHEY and CDR2 SVGAGI come from the germline V gene. V shed 2 bases and J 3 bases; nucleotides not matched to a gene: 6. CDR3: CASSYRPDRGYEQYF. CDR3 bases: TGTGCCAGCAGTTACCGACCTGACAGGGGCTACGAGCAGTACTTC.

The chain links TRBV7-3 to TRBJ2-6; 7 nucleotides agree with TRBD1. Looked up from germline, CDR1 is SGHTA and CDR2 is FQGTGA. The CDR3 contains 16 residues. V trimming: 2 bases; J trimming: 3 bases; junction bases outside the gene matches: 4. The CDR3 DNA reads TGTGCCAGCAGCTTAGACAGGGTAAGTGGGGCCAACGTCCTGACTTTC. Residues: CASSLDRVSGANVLTF. The full variable domain, its missing parts supplied by reference TRBV7-3 and TRBJ2-6, is GAGVSQTPSNKVTEKGKYVELRCDPISGHTALYWYRQSLGQGPEFLIYFQGTGAADDSGLPNDRFFAVRPEGSVSTLKIQRTERGDSAVYLCASSLDRVSGANVLTFGAGSRLTVL.

V is TRBV6-5 and J is TRBJ1-1, with 8 bases that match TRBD1. This CDR3 region has 15 residues. Germline V gene lookup returns CDR1 MNHEY and CDR2 SVGAGI. The V and J ends lost 5 bases and 1 base, in that order; junction bases with no gene match: 6. As DNA, the CDR3 is TGTGCCAGCAGTCGTGGGACAGGCTGGAACACTGAAGCTTTCTTT. Its translation is CASSRGTGWNTEAFF.

The chain is built from TRBV19 and TRBJ2-1, with a tentative D call TRBD1 (5 bases). CDR1 is LNHDA, CDR2 SQIVND, per germline (reference sequence). This CDR3 spans 15 amino acids. The V and J ends lost 3 bases and 0 bases respectively, with 9 bases between them. The CDR3 DNA is TGTGCCAGTAGTATTGTAAGGGGCTCCTACAATGAGCAGTTCTTC. This translates into CASSIVRGSYNEQFF.

About this clone itself: A junction boundary mismatches the germline segment, possibly from a read error. V is TRBV7-7 and J is TRBJ2-5; 11 bases fit TRBD1. The CDR3 length is 13 residues. Germline CDR1 SSHAT, CDR2 FNYEAQ (reference sequence). CDR3 sequence: CASRDRGNETQYF. DNA of the CDR3: TGTGCTAGCAGGGACAGGGGGAACGAGACCCAGTACTTC.

The V gene is TRBV2, the J gene TRBJ1-1, with D unclear. The CDR3 covers 14 residues. The germline V gene has CDR1 SNHLY and CDR2 FYNNEI. V shed 0 bases and J shed 0 bases, with 5 bases lying between them. The CDR3 nucleotides read TGTGCCAGCAGTGAAGCACAGTTGAACACTGAAGCTTTCTTT. Its translation is CASSEAQLNTEAFF.

J is TRBJ2-3 and V is TRBV27; D possibly corresponds to TRBD2 (6 bases). CDR1 is MNHEY and CDR2 is SMNVEV in the germline V gene (reference sequence). CDR3 size: 13 residues. Between the trimmed V and J ends, which lost 5 bases and 4 bases, there was a span of 10 bases. The CDR3 loop reads CASSRDSPDTQYF. CDR3 nucleotide sequence: TGTGCCAGCAGTAGGGACTCCCCAGATACGCAGTATTTT.

J is TRBJ1-3 and V is TRBV7-2; 10 bases line up with TRBD1. CDR3 size: 14 residues. Germline assignment: CDR1 SGHTA and CDR2 FQGNSA. The J segment lost 7 bases and the V segment lost 4 bases, leaving 4 bases of the junction unmatched. CDR3 coding DNA: TGTGCCAGCAGCTCCCCGGGACAGGGGAACACCATATATTTT. This sequence encodes CASSSPGQGNTIYF.

The rearrangement joins TRBV5-1 to TRBJ1-2; no firm D call. CDR3 size: 14 residues. Germline V lookup: CDR1 SGHRS, CDR2 YFSETQ. V was shortened by 9 bases and J by 1 base, with 16 bases between the two germline ends. Here the CDR3 DNA reads TGCGCCACACGGAGAACACAAAGTAACTATGGCTACACCTTC. Protein product: CATRRTQSNYGYTF.

CDR3 bases: TGCGCCAGCAGCCGGTTGACAGGGGCAGATACGCAGTATTTT. Protein sequence: CASSRLTGADTQYF. J is TRBJ2-3 and V is TRBV4-1; TRBD1 matches at 8 bases. The J segment lost 4 bases and the V segment lost 4 bases, leaving 4 bases of the junction unmatched. The CDR3 extends over 14 amino acids. CDR1 and CDR2 (germline): MGHRA, YSYEKL.

This chain uses TRBV6-5 with TRBJ1-5; no clear D. The V end lost 6 bases, the J end lost 3 bases, and 12 bases lay between the germline ends. The CDR3 length is 14 residues. Germline CDR1 and CDR2: MNHEY and SVGAGI. In DNA, the CDR3 is TGTGCCAGCAGCCCGGTGTCGATCAATCAGCCCCAGCATTTT. Residues: CASSPVSINQPQHF.

The chain couples TRBV7-9 to TRBJ1-1; 9 bases are a match to TRBD1. V lost 5 bases to trimming and J lost 5 bases; unmatched junction nucleotides: 9. The CDR3 has 15 residues. CDR1 is SEHNR, CDR2 FQNEAQ, per germline (reference sequence). The chain's CDR3 is CASSTRTGEETEAFF. CDR3 DNA sequence: TGTGCCAGCAGCACCCGGACAGGGGAGGAGACTGAAGCTTTCTTT.

V gene TRBV19 combines with J gene TRBJ2-5; perhaps TRBD2 as D (6 bases). The germline V gene encodes CDR1 LNHDA and CDR2 SQIVND (reference sequence). The V end lost 3 bases, the J end lost 1 base, and 12 bases lay between the germline ends. The CDR3 has 15 residues. This chain's CDR3 is CASSIFLASQETQYF. The CDR3 nucleotides are TGTGCCAGTAGTATTTTCCTAGCGAGCCAAGAGACCCAGTACTTC.

This chain links TRBV5-1 with TRBJ1-1; TRBD1 matches 9 bases. This CDR3 is 14 amino acids long. Looked up from germline, CDR1 is SGHRS and CDR2 is YFSETQ. After removal of 5 bases from V and 10 bases from J, the junction contained 12 bases not matched to a gene. The CDR3 here is CASSADRGGDPAFF. CDR3 in DNA: TGCGCCAGCAGTGCGGACAGGGGAGGGGACCCAGCTTTCTTT.

The chain combines TRBV5-1 with TRBJ1-2; 8 bases match TRBD1. Germline CDR1 SGHRS, CDR2 YFSETQ. V lost 4 bases and J lost 4; bases outside the gene matches: 6. There are 14 residues in the CDR3. For the CDR3, the DNA is TGCGCCAGCAGCCATGGACAGGGCATCTATGGCTACACCTTC. The encoded protein is CASSHGQGIYGYTF.